This T cell receptor (beta chain) was obtained from a study of T cell changes during pregnancy in multiple sclerosis. Some clones are missing from TCRdb's copy, which holds only in-frame ones; the method was immunoSEQ multiplex PCR. Among just over 80,000 clones, more than 90% were seen once, and the ten largest hold over 0.95%. Here the sequenced sample was peripheral blood, taken in the second trimester of pregnancy. The receptor comes from a female donor with multiple sclerosis, enrolled in a pregnancy study.

The CDR3 loop is CASSQGFTATNYGYTF. CDR3 nucleotides: TGTGCCAGTAGTCAGGGTTTCACGGCCACTAACTATGGCTACACCTTC. The chain carries TRBV19 and TRBJ1-2, with D perhaps matching TRBD1 (5 bases). The CDR3 runs to 16 residues. Trimming removed 5 bases from V and 0 bases from J, with 16 bases in between. Germline assignment: CDR1 LNHDA and CDR2 SQIVND (reference sequence).